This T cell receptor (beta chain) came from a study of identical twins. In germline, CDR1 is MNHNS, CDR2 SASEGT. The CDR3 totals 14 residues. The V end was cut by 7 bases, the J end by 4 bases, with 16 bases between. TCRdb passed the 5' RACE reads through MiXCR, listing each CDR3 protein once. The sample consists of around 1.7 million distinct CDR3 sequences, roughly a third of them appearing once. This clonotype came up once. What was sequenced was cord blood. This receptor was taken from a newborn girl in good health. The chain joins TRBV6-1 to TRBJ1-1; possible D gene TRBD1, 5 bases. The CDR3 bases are TGTGCCAGCACCAGAAATGGGGGAATCACTGAAGCTTTCTTT. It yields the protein CASTRNGGITEAFF.